Included here is one T cell receptor (beta chain) sequence, with context. These data belong to a study of blood T cell repertoires in COVID-19. The V and J ends lost 3 bases and 4 bases, in that order; junction bases with no gene match: 2. CDR1 SNHLY and CDR2 FYNNEI come from the germline V gene. CDR3 length: 13 amino acids. Using immunoSEQ multiplex PCR, the repertoire was profiled, and TCRdb retains in-frame clones only, with some absent. Of about 99,000 clones in the sample, around 86% were seen once. The sample was peripheral blood. This sequence was found in a man over 45 with acute or convalescent COVID-19. V usage is TRBV2 and J usage is TRBJ2-7, with 8 bases that match TRBD1. CDR3 sequence reads: CASSDQGAYEQYF. CDR3 coding DNA: TGTGCCAGCAGTGACCAGGGGGCGTACGAGCAGTACTTC.